This T cell receptor beta chain comes out of a study of regulatory T cells in long-lasting Graves disease. For the study at large: A definition of persistent Graves' disease required over 5 years of antithyroid drugs plus positive TSH receptor antibodies.

This clonotype appeared a few times. Germline CDR1 reads MGHRA; CDR2 reads YSYEKL. J lost 4 bases, V lost 4 bases, and 7 bases had no gene match. This CDR3 spans 15 amino acids. Time point meaning: persistent/refractory GD, antithyroid drugs over 5 years with positive TRAb. Isolated PBMC RNA provided the starting material for the TCR library. Arm-PCR of CDR3 regions and iRepertoire HTBI primers were used to build TCR beta libraries. TCRdb recomputed calls from the multiplex PCR reads with MiXCR, one row per CDR3 protein. The table shows some 430,000 distinct CDR3 sequences, with 20% to 25% occurring only once.

The TCR originated in a female donor with Graves disease. The sample consisted of peripheral blood mononuclear cells (PBMCs), taken when the disease was refractory, from a patient treated with antithyroid drugs. V and J are TRBV4-1 and TRBJ1-5; 7 nucleotides line up with TRBD1. The CDR3 loop reads CASSPLGQQNQPQHF. CDR3 DNA: TGCGCCAGCAGCCCTCTGGGACAGCAAAATCAGCCCCAGCATTTT.